This T cell receptor (beta chain) was identified in a study of shared clonotypes between healthy human individuals. Study in general: Used for every donor were three CD4 naive, three CD4 memory, two CD8 naive and one CD8 memory plate. General study findings and limits: Sampling covered blood only; tissue repertoires likely differ.

CDR1 and CDR2 (germline): LNHDA, SQIVND (reference sequence). CDR3 length: 17 amino acids. Trimming stripped 7 bases from V and 0 bases from J, with 16 bases between. For this clone: Its target is unknown.

Healthy HIV-negative adults with no recent acute infections or vaccinations were recruited as donors. Each sorted subset replicate got 200 ng genomic DNA, 30,000 or so genomes. Profiling relied on immunoSEQ multiplex PCR, and the TCRdb table lists in-frame clones only, not all of them. The table has roughly 2 million clones, around 95% seen once. The sample taken for sequencing was naive CD4+ T cells sorted from blood. Subset described: CD45RA+ positively selected. The chain recombines TRBV19 with TRBJ1-6; unclear D gene. The TCR comes from a young man in good health. The CDR3, as DNA: TGTGCCAGTACGTTCGGGTCGGGAAACTCCTATAATTCACCCCTCCACTTT. Residues: CASTFGSGNSYNSPLHF.